This section outlines one TCR beta chain sequence together with its context. These data come from a study of blood T cells in healthy people across ages. Losses at the gene ends were 0 bases for V and 4 bases for J; bases not matched to a gene: 8. The CDR3 is 16 amino acids. Germline values: CDR1 SGHNT, CDR2 YYREEE (reference sequence). Primed by a sample-barcoded 5' primer and a J-beta primer mix, a second PCR proceeded for 7 to 11 cycles. Researchers report that a template-switch adaptor with 12 random nucleotides tagged each cDNA molecule. Via MiXCR, TCRdb re-called the 5' RACE reads, giving one row per CDR3 protein. Of 910,000 or so distinct CDR3 sequences in the sample, roughly 50% were seen once.

The receptor comes from a woman aged 60 to 75 in good health. The sequencing sample was made of blood. V usage is TRBV5-4 and J usage is TRBJ2-3, with 7 nucleotides matching TRBD2. The CDR3, as DNA: TGTGCCAGCAGCTTGGCCGGCGGGAGAGACGCAGATACGCAGTATTTT. As protein: CASSLAGGRDADTQYF. Full variable domain (outside the CDR3, taken from reference TRBV5-4 and TRBJ2-3): ETGVTQSPTHLIKTRGQQVTLRCSSQSGHNTVSWYQQALGQGPQFIFQYYREEENGRGNFPPRFSGLQFPNYSSELNVNALELDDSALYLCASSLAGGRDADTQYFGPGTRLTVL.